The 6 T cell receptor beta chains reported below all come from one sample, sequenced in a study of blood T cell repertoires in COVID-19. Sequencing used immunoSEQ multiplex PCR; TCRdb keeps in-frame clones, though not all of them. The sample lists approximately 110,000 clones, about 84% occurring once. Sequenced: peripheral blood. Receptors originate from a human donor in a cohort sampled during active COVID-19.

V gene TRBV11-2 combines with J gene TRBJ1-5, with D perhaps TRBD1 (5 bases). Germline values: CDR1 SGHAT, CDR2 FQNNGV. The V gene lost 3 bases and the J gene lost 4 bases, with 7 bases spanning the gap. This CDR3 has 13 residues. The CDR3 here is CASSLGPNQPQHF. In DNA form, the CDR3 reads TGTGCCAGCAGCTTGGGGCCAAATCAGCCCCAGCATTTT.

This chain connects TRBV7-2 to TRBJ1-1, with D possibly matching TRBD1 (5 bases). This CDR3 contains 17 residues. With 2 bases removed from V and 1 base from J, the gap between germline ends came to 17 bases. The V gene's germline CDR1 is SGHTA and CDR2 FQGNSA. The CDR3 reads CASSLLRGGTKNTEAFF. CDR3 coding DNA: TGTGCCAGCAGCTTATTAAGGGGTGGTACGAAGAACACTGAAGCTTTCTTT.

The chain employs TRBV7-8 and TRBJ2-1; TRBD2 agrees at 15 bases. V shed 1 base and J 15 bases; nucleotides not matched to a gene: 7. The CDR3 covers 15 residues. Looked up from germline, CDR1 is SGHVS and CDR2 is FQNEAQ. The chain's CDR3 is CASSLGWTSGREVFF. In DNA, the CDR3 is TGTGCCAGCAGCTTAGGCTGGACTAGCGGGAGGGAGGTGTTCTTC.

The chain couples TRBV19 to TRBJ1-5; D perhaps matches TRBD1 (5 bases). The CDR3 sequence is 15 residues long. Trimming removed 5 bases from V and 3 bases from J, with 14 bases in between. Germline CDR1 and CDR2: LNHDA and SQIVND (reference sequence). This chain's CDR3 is CASSPGGEVNQPQHF. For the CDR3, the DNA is TGTGCCAGTAGTCCCGGGGGGGAAGTCAATCAGCCCCAGCATTTT. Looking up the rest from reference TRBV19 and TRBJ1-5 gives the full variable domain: DGGITQSPKYLFRKEGQNVTLSCEQNLNHDAMYWYRQDPGQGLRLIYYSQIVNDFQKGDIAEGYSVSREKKESFPLTVTSAQKNPTAFYLCASSPGGEVNQPQHFGDGTRLSIL.

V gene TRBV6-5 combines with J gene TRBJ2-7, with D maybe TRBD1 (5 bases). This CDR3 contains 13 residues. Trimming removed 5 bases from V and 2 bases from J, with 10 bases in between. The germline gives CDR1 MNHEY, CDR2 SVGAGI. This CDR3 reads CASSIQETYEQYF. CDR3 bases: TGTGCCAGCAGTATACAGGAAACCTACGAGCAGTACTTC.

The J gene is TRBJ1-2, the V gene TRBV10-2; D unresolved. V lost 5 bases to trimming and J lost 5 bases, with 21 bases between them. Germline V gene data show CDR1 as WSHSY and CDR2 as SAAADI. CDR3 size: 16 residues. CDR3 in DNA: TGCGCCAGCAGTCCCGCCACCAGGTCGGCGATGTATGGCTACACCTTC. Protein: CASSPATRSAMYGYTF.